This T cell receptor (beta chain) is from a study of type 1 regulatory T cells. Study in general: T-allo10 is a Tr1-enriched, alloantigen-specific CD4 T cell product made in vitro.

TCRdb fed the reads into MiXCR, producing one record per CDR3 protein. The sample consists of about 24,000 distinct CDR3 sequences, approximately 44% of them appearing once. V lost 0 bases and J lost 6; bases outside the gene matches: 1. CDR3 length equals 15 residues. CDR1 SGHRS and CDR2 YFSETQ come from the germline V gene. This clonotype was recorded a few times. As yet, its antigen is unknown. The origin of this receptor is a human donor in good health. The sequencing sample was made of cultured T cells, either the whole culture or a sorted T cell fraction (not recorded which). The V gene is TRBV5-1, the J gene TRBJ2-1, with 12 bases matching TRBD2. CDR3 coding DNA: TGCGCCAGCAGCTTGGCTAGCGGGGGGGCCAATGAGCAGTTCTTC. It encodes CASSLASGGANEQFF.